This is a list of T cell receptor beta chains from one sample in a study of CD8+ T cells in alopecia areata. Clones were sequenced by immunoSEQ multiplex PCR, and TCRdb holds only the in-frame ones, with some missing. The sample has 150,000 to 200,000 clones; around three fifths are singletons. The sequencing here drew on CD4+ T cells sorted from blood, taken around week 50, from a patient treated with tofacitinib. All receptors derive from a human donor with alopecia areata. Both conserved end residues are part of each CDR3. A D gene is named only where the DNA matches it firmly. Clone size is stated in some rows and not others, as once, few, many or a class when expanded.

j_call v_call d_call clone_size cdr3_aa cdr3_nt
TRBJ1-1 TRBV5-6 . . CASSLRRVNTEAFF TGTGCCAGCAGCTTGAGGCGGGTGAACACTGAAGCTTTCTTT
TRBJ2-2 TRBV5-1 . few CASSLVGFTGELFF TGCGCCAGCAGCTTGGTAGGGTTCACCGGGGAGCTGTTTTTT
TRBJ1-3 TRBV30 . . CAWSVIPGNTIYF TGTGCCTGGAGTGTGATACCGGGAAACACCATATATTTT
TRBJ2-3 TRBV5-1 . few CASGVQRGTDTQYF TGCGCCAGCGGCGTCCAGAGGGGCACAGATACGCAGTATTTT
TRBJ2-1 TRBV5-1 . . CASSLEANSRSYNEQFF TGCGCCAGCAGCTTGGAGGCGAATTCTCGCTCCTACAATGAGCAGTTCTTC
TRBJ1-2 TRBV29-1 . . CSVDGWITLRGYGYTF TGCAGCGTTGACGGCTGGATAACCTTACGTGGCTATGGCTACACCTTC
TRBJ2-5 TRBV5-5 . . CASSFRFFAAEETQYF TGTGCCAGCAGCTTCCGATTTTTCGCAGCTGAAGAGACCCAGTACTTC
TRBJ2-7 TRBV7-6 TRBD1 few CASSLKYRDRDKEQYF TGTGCCAGCTCACTCAAATACCGGGACAGGGACAAGGAGCAGTACTTC
TRBJ2-5 TRBV10-3 TRBD2 . CTISGDDPGGETQYF TGTACCATCAGTGGGGATGATCCGGGAGGGGAGACCCAGTACTTC
TRBJ2-1 TRBV25-1 TRBD2 . CASSSSGGADEQFF TGTGCCAGCAGTTCCAGCGGGGGGGCCGATGAGCAGTTCTTC
TRBJ2-2 TRBV11-2 TRBD1 . CASSSDRVGELFF TGTGCCAGCAGCTCGGACAGGGTTGGGGAGCTGTTTTTT
TRBJ1-6 TRBV10-3 . . CAISVQGGDSPLHF TGTGCCATCAGTGTACAGGGTGGGGATTCACCCCTCCACTTT
TRBJ1-2 TRBV30 TRBD1 . CACQDRDFDGYTF TGTGCCTGCCAGGACAGGGATTTCGATGGCTACACCTTC
TRBJ2-3 TRBV29-1 . few CSASIRTSTDTQYF TGCAGCGCTAGCATTAGGACTAGCACAGATACGCAGTATTTT
TRBJ2-2 TRBV7-2 . . CASSLTVAANTGELFF TGTGCCAGCAGCTTAACTGTAGCGGCAAACACCGGGGAGCTGTTTTTT
TRBJ1-2 TRBV11-1 . . CASSLAAGNGYTF TGTGCCAGCAGCTTAGCAGCAGGGAATGGCTACACCTTC
TRBJ1-2 TRBV7-2 . . CASSATGGGYGYTF TGTGCCAGCAGCGCCACGGGGGGCGGCTATGGCTACACCTTC
TRBJ1-6 TRBV15 TRBD1 . CATSRGPRQGGSPLHF TGTGCCACCAGCAGAGGACCCCGACAGGGGGGGTCACCCCTCCACTTT
TRBJ2-1 TRBV30 . . CAWSVSRNEQFF TGTGCCTGGAGTGTATCCCGGAATGAGCAGTTCTTC
TRBJ2-3 TRBV7-2 TRBD2 . CASSPTGLSTDTQYF TGTGCCAGCAGCCCTACGGGACTAAGCACAGATACGCAGTATTTT
TRBJ1-1 TRBV10-3 . . CAIRRGGDTEAFF TGTGCCATCAGGAGGGGAGGGGACACTGAAGCTTTCTTT
TRBJ2-7 TRBV20-1 . . CSARDSLEQYF TGCAGTGCTAGAGATTCCCTCGAGCAGTACTTC
TRBJ2-5 TRBV7-3 . . CASSLAIWETQYF TGTGCCAGCAGCCTAGCAATATGGGAGACCCAGTACTTC